This passage covers 30 T cell receptor beta chains from one sample sequenced in a study of identical twins (dated by TCRdb to the mid-2010s). Library preparation used 5' RACE. This sample was sequenced with an Illumina HiSeq 2000. The public reads were reprocessed in TCRdb via fastp at Q25 and MiXCR, keeping in-frame beta chains. All rows with the same CDR3 protein become a single entry with the most common DNA and genes. The table for this sample lists 220,000 or so distinct CDR3 sequences; 5.5% to 7% of them were counted only once. About 3.6% of the sample is held by the ten biggest clonotypes. The same data also contributed to another study, on yellow fever vaccine responses in identical twins.

Material for sequencing was memory (CD45RO+) T cells sorted from blood. According to the study, the label for this sample's cell subset or site signals: CD45RO+ enriched T cells. The origin of the receptors is a young woman in good health.

This clonotype was detected ten times or more. The chain employs TRBV10-3 and TRBJ2-1, with D maybe TRBD2 (5 bases). CDR1 and CDR2 (germline): ENHRY, SYGVKD. The CDR3 runs 15 residues. V lost 7 bases, J lost 8 bases, and 21 bases lay in between. In DNA form, the CDR3 reads TGTGCCATCAAACCGCGGACCAACCTCGGGGATGAGCAGTTCTTC. Translated: CAIKPRTNLGDEQFF.

The CDR3 nucleotides read TGTGCCACCAGTGATCAAACTTGGAACACCGGGGAGCTGTTTTTT. Its translation is CATSDQTWNTGELFF. The chain joins TRBV24-1 to TRBJ2-2; D unclear. This CDR3 region has 15 residues. V lost 3 bases to trimming and J lost 1 base, with 8 bases between them. The V gene's germline CDR1 is KGHDR and CDR2 SFDVKD.

In its sample, this clonotype was seen a few times. The V call is TRBV7-8, the J call TRBJ1-1, with D possibly matching TRBD1 (5 bases). V was pared by 5 bases and J by 8 bases, with 18 bases between. CDR3 length: 14 residues. CDR1 is SGHVS and CDR2 is FQNEAQ in the germline V gene. The CDR3 is CASSRRTGGVEAFF. The CDR3 DNA is TGTGCCAGCAGCCGACGGACGGGGGGGGTGGAAGCTTTCTTT.

This clonotype showed up many times. The chain joins TRBV6-5 to TRBJ2-1, with no clear D. Germline CDR1 MNHEY, CDR2 SVGAGI. The CDR3 runs to 12 residues. Trimming took 2 bases from V and 9 from J, leaving 8 bases between them. The CDR3 loop reads CASSYLFGEQFF. DNA for the CDR3: TGTGCCAGCAGTTACCTTTTCGGTGAGCAGTTCTTC.

This clonotype was counted ten times or more. This chain uses TRBV5-1 with TRBJ2-7; no reliable D call. The CDR3 length is 15 residues. The germline V gene has CDR1 SGHRS and CDR2 YFSETQ. V was clipped by 0 bases and J by 2 bases, with 12 bases between them. CDR3 protein: CASSLDDWRTYEQYF. Here the CDR3 DNA reads TGCGCCAGCAGCTTGGATGATTGGCGGACCTACGAGCAGTACTTC.

The table lists this clonotype with many counts. The V and J genes are TRBV6-6 and TRBJ1-5, with D tentatively TRBD1 (6 bases). The CDR3 runs 13 residues. The ends were cut back, 6 bases at V and 6 bases at J, with 12 bases in the middle. The V gene's germline CDR1 is MNHNY and CDR2 SVGAGI (reference sequence). CDR3 protein: CASSTGSSQPQHF. CDR3 coding DNA: TGTGCCAGCAGCACAGGGTCCAGTCAGCCCCAGCATTTT.

There are many counts of this clonotype. This chain links TRBV5-1 with TRBJ1-2, with TRBD1 matching over 7 bases. J lost 1 base, V lost 5 bases, and 11 bases had no gene match. Germline CDR1 SGHRS, CDR2 YFSETQ. This CDR3 has 16 residues. The CDR3 coding sequence is TGCGCCAGCAGATTACAAGCGGGACAGAATAACTATGGCTACACCTTC. Residues: CASRLQAGQNNYGYTF.

This chain links TRBV6-1 with TRBJ1-2; D not certain. The length of the CDR3 is 12 residues. Trimming took off 4 bases at V and 5 bases at J, with 8 bases between the two ends. Germline CDR1 reads MNHNS; CDR2 reads SASEGT. In DNA form, the CDR3 reads TGTGCCAGCAGTGTCCTCCGATATGGCTACACCTTC. Translated, it gives CASSVLRYGYTF.

This clonotype occurred many times. The chain recombines TRBV24-1 with TRBJ2-4; D possibly corresponds to TRBD1 (6 bases). The V end was cut by 9 bases, the J end by 7 bases, with 12 bases between. Germline-derived CDR1 and CDR2 are KGHDR and SFDVKD. The CDR3 spans 12 residues. The CDR3 region is CATSQGANIQYF. DNA for the CDR3: TGTGCCACCTCACAGGGAGCGAACATTCAGTACTTC.

Only a few counts were recorded for this clonotype. The chain is built from TRBV27 and TRBJ1-5; a weak D match, TRBD1 (6 bases). CDR3 length: 14 residues. V was trimmed by 5 bases and J by 3 bases, leaving 11 bases between them. Germline V gives CDR1 MNHEY, CDR2 SMNVEV (reference sequence). The CDR3 protein is CASSINRVNQPQHF. CDR3 nucleotides: TGTGCCAGCAGTATCAACAGGGTCAATCAGCCCCAGCATTTT.

This clonotype was picked up many times. The chain uses TRBV15 and TRBJ1-1; D is possibly TRBD1 (5 bases). V was clipped by 0 bases and J by 1 base, with 12 bases between them. The CDR3 is made up of 16 amino acids. Germline V gene data show CDR1 as LNHNV and CDR2 as YYDKDF (reference sequence). CDR3 region: CATSRDPTVRNTEAFF. In nucleotides, the CDR3 is TGTGCCACCAGCAGAGATCCGACAGTCCGGAACACTGAAGCTTTCTTT.

This clonotype was detected only a few times. J is TRBJ2-7 and V is TRBV5-1, with 7 bases matching TRBD1. Unmatched junction bases numbered 8, after V lost 0 bases and J lost 2 bases. In germline, CDR1 is SGHRS, CDR2 YFSETQ. The CDR3 is made up of 16 amino acids. CDR3 in DNA: TGCGCCAGCAGCTTGGGAGGGGGCGGAGGCACCTACGAGCAGTACGTC. Its translation is CASSLGGGGGTYEQYV.

CDR3 bases: TGTGCCAGCAGCCCCCGGACAGCAAACACCGGGGAGCTGTTTTTT. This encodes CASSPRTANTGELFF. The chain links TRBV11-3 to TRBJ2-2; D might be TRBD1 (6 bases). The V and J ends lost 5 bases and 2 bases respectively, with 12 bases between them. CDR3 length: 15 residues. Germline assignment: CDR1 SGHNT and CDR2 YENEEA. The complete variable domain, with remaining parts taken from reference TRBV11-3 and TRBJ2-2, reads EAGVVQSPRYKIIEKKQPVAFWCNPISGHNTLYWYLQNLGQGPELLIRYENEEAVDDSQLPKDRFSAERLKGVDSTLKIQPAELGDSAVYLCASSPRTANTGELFFGEGSRLTVL.

This clonotype was counted many times. This rearrangement joins TRBV20-1 to TRBJ1-2; TRBD1 agrees at 7 bases. This CDR3 has 14 amino acids. The V gene's germline CDR1 is DFQATT and CDR2 SNEGSKA (reference sequence). Germline trimming cut 0 bases from V and 4 bases from J; bases unmatched to any gene: 5. CDR3 sequence (DNA): TGCAGTGCTAGAGAAAAGGACAGGATCTATGGCTACACCTTC. Translating it yields CSAREKDRIYGYTF.

This clonotype was counted between two and nine times. The rearrangement uses TRBV7-9 and TRBJ1-2; D not certain. V shed 2 bases and J shed 3 bases, with 7 bases lying between them. The germline gives CDR1 SEHNR, CDR2 FQNEAQ (reference sequence). The CDR3 consists of 13 residues. DNA of the CDR3: TGTGCCAGCAGCTTATCGTGGGACTATGGCTACACCTTC. It translates to CASSLSWDYGYTF. The whole variable domain, remainder taken from reference TRBV7-9 and TRBJ1-2, is DTGVSQNPRHKITKRGQNVTFRCDPISEHNRLYWYRQTLGQGPEFLTYFQNEAQLEKSRLLSDRFSAERPKGSFSTLEIQRTEQGDSAMYLCASSLSWDYGYTFGSGTRLTVV.

This clonotype was found many times. V and J are TRBV12-3 or TRBV12-4 and TRBJ1-3, with a tentative D call TRBD1 (6 bases). Trimming removed 2 bases at V and 1 base at J, with 6 bases between. The CDR3 totals 14 residues. The CDR3 nucleotides are TGTGCCAGCAGTTTAACAGGGTCTGGAAACACCATATATTTT. Amino acids: CASSLTGSGNTIYF.

This clonotype appeared many times. CDR3 sequence (DNA): TGTGCCAGCAGCCAAGATCGGGTACATGATGGGGTCTACACAGATACGCAGTATTTT. Translation: CASSQDRVHDGVYTDTQYF. The V and J genes are TRBV3-1 and TRBJ2-3; D remains ambiguous. This CDR3 is built from 19 residues. Germline lookup yields CDR1 LGHDT and CDR2 YNNKEL (reference sequence). Trimming pared 0 bases from V and 2 bases from J, leaving 21 bases between.

This clonotype was recorded at least ten times. This chain joins TRBV6-1 and TRBJ1-5; 9 nucleotides match TRBD1. The trim removed 6 bases at V and 5 bases at J, leaving 5 bases unmatched. This CDR3 contains 14 residues. The germline gives CDR1 MNHNS, CDR2 SASEGT. CDR3: CASRGQGNYQPQHF. DNA of the CDR3: TGTGCCAGCAGAGGACAGGGGAACTATCAGCCCCAGCATTTT.

Ten or more counts support this clonotype. The genes are TRBV19 and TRBJ2-1, with D tentatively TRBD2 (6 bases). Germline V gene lookup returns CDR1 LNHDA and CDR2 SQIVND (reference sequence). The CDR3 sequence is 16 residues long. Trimming took off 10 bases at V and 3 bases at J, with 22 bases between the two ends. CDR3 amino acids: CATGGRGRGLYNEQFF. CDR3 sequence (DNA): TGTGCCACCGGGGGTAGGGGTAGGGGACTCTACAATGAGCAGTTCTTC.

The table lists this clonotype with a few counts. The V call is TRBV7-2, the J call TRBJ2-3; 13 positions agree with TRBD2. This CDR3 comprises 14 residues. Trimming cost V 11 bases and J 0 bases; bases outside gene matches: 2. The germline CDR1 and CDR2 sequences are SGHTA and FQGNSA. In DNA, the CDR3 is TGTGCCGAGGGACTAGCGGGGAGCACAGATACGCAGTATTTT. Translating gives CAEGLAGSTDTQYF.

CDR3 protein: CSAVRGSNYGYTF. The CDR3 nucleotides are TGCAGTGCAGTCAGGGGATCCAACTATGGCTACACCTTC. This rearrangement joins TRBV20-1 to TRBJ1-2, with D perhaps matching TRBD1 (6 bases). Trimming pared 6 bases from V and 2 bases from J, leaving 13 bases between. This CDR3 contains 13 residues. CDR1 is DFQATT and CDR2 is SNEGSKA in the germline V gene (reference sequence).

This clonotype was seen a handful of times. The chain carries TRBV20-1 and TRBJ2-3, with a tentative D call TRBD1 (6 bases). Trimming shortened V by 4 bases and J by 3 bases, and 17 bases separated the two germline ends. Looked up from germline, CDR1 is DFQATT and CDR2 is SNEGSKA (reference sequence). This CDR3 region has 15 residues. The CDR3 bases are TGCAGTGCTAAAAACCCAGGGGTGTTAACAGATACGCAGTATTTT. Protein: CSAKNPGVLTDTQYF.

This chain uses TRBV6-1 with TRBJ2-1; either TRBD1 or TRBD2 may fit D (5 bases each). The CDR3 sequence is 16 residues long. Germline values: CDR1 MNHNS, CDR2 SASEGT. Trimming left V 7 bases short and J 6 bases short, with 22 bases between. The CDR3: CASTGPGARGGNEQFF. In DNA form, the CDR3 reads TGTGCCAGCACGGGTCCCGGAGCTCGTGGGGGCAATGAGCAGTTCTTC.

V gene TRBV6-4 combines with J gene TRBJ1-1, with D possibly matching TRBD1 (6 bases). The germline V and J ends were trimmed by 0 bases and 10 bases, with 15 bases remaining between them. CDR1 is MRHNA and CDR2 is SNTAGT in the germline V gene. This CDR3 has 14 amino acids. As DNA, the CDR3 is TGTGCCAGCAGTGACTCCTCAGGGGCAAGTCGAGCTTTCTTT. This translates into CASSDSSGASRAFF.

This clonotype was recorded at least ten times. The genes are TRBV7-3 and TRBJ2-3, with a possible D match to TRBD2 (6 bases). Germline CDR1 reads SGHTA; CDR2 reads FQGTGA. There are 16 residues in the CDR3. Trimming pared 3 bases from V and 0 bases from J, leaving 13 bases between. CDR3 in amino acids: CASSLGGLSSTDTQYF. CDR3 coding DNA: TGTGCCAGCAGCTTGGGAGGCCTGTCTAGCACAGATACGCAGTATTTT.

This clonotype was counted many times. The V gene is TRBV24-1, the J gene TRBJ2-2; a possible D gene is TRBD1 (6 bases). CDR3 length equals 15 residues. CDR1 and CDR2 (germline): KGHDR, SFDVKD. V was cut by 3 bases and J by 3 bases, with 10 bases left in between. In nucleotides, the CDR3 is TGTGCCACCAGTGATATCGCAGGGGACACCGGGGAGCTGTTTTTT. Its protein is CATSDIAGDTGELFF.

The sample holds many counts of this clonotype. V usage is TRBV20-1 and J usage is TRBJ2-4; 7 bases are a match to TRBD2. The CDR3 is made up of 13 amino acids. The germline gives CDR1 DFQATT, CDR2 SNEGSKA (reference sequence). V lost 5 bases and J lost 6; bases outside the gene matches: 7. This CDR3 reads CSAGEGRRNIQYF. DNA of the CDR3: TGCAGTGCTGGGGAGGGCCGCAGAAACATTCAGTACTTC.

This clonotype was seen only a few times. The chain joins TRBV12-3 or TRBV12-4 to TRBJ2-3; 7 nucleotides agree with TRBD2. The CDR3 totals 16 residues. Trimming cost V 4 bases and J 3 bases; bases outside gene matches: 10. For the CDR3, the DNA is TGTGCCAGCAGTTACCGACTAGCAATCAGGACAGATACGCAGTATTTT. This sequence encodes CASSYRLAIRTDTQYF.

J is TRBJ2-3 and V is TRBV10-3, with 10 bases matching TRBD2. The CDR3 runs 16 residues. Trimming at V came to 4 bases and at J to 2 bases, leaving 6 bases not matched to a gene. Germline V gene sequence: CDR1 ENHRY, CDR2 SYGVKD. CDR3 in DNA: TGTGCCATCAGTGGTACTAGCGGGGCCTTCACAGATACGCAGTATTTT. This codes for CAISGTSGAFTDTQYF.

This clonotype was observed many times. The chain couples TRBV9 to TRBJ2-3; 8 bases fit TRBD1. Germline V gene lookup returns CDR1 SGDLS and CDR2 YYNGEE. This CDR3 spans 14 amino acids. V gave up 0 bases and J gave up 5 bases; unmatched junction bases: 2. CDR3 nucleotide sequence: TGTGCCAGCAGCGTAGTCGGGACAGGAGATACGCAGTATTTT. Protein sequence: CASSVVGTGDTQYF.